A selection of T cell receptor beta chains follows, all from one sample in a study of T cell changes during pregnancy in multiple sclerosis. TCRdb's table, derived via immunoSEQ multiplex PCR, lists solely in-frame clones and lacks some. The data show 52,000 or so clones, 80% to 90% seen once. The material was CD4+ T cells from peripheral blood mononuclear cells, obtained in the first trimester of pregnancy. The receptors were gathered from a female donor with multiple sclerosis, enrolled in a pregnancy study. The CDR3 runs from the conserved cysteine through the conserved F or W. The D gene is left open where the match is weak. Rows may omit the clone size; those that give it use once, few, many or a size class.

abundance,j_gene,len,d_gene,v_gene,CDR3nt,CDR3aa
-,TRBJ1-1,16,TRBD1,TRBV28,TGTGCCAGCAGTCTATCCCCCGGGACAGGGGTCACTGAAGCTTTCTTT,CASSLSPGTGVTEAFF
-,TRBJ2-3,15,-,TRBV4-1,TGCGCCAGCAGCCAAGATGGGACTAGCACAGATACGCAGTATTTT,CASSQDGTSTDTQYF
-,TRBJ2-3,14,-,TRBV19,TGTGCCAGTATGGGGGGGGGCTTGAAAGATACGCAGTATTTT,CASMGGGLKDTQYF
-,TRBJ2-5,15,TRBD2,TRBV10-3,TGTGCCATCAGTGATGAGCGGGGGGGCCGAGAGACCCAGTACTTC,CAISDERGGRETQYF
-,TRBJ1-5,14,-,TRBV5-4,TGTGCCAGCAGCTCGGGGACAAAAAATCAGCCCCAGCATTTT,CASSSGTKNQPQHF
-,TRBJ1-4,14,-,TRBV7-9,TGTGCCAGCAGCTTGGACGGACTCAATGAAAAACTGTTTTTT,CASSLDGLNEKLFF
-,TRBJ2-2,13,-,TRBV7-8,TGTGCCAGCAGTAACAGGGCAACCGGGGAGCTGTTTTTT,CASSNRATGELFF
few,TRBJ1-1,14,-,TRBV9,TGTGCCAGCAGCGCACGACAGGCGGCCACTGAAGCTTTCTTT,CASSARQAATEAFF
-,TRBJ1-5,14,TRBD1,TRBV7-8,TGTGCCAGCAGCTTTACAGGGGGCGATCAGCCCCAGCATTTT,CASSFTGGDQPQHF
-,TRBJ2-5,13,-,TRBV5-4,TGTGCCAGCAGCCCCTGGGATGCGGGTACCCAGTACTTC,CASSPWDAGTQYF
-,TRBJ1-1,14,-,TRBV10-3,TGTGCCATCAGTGAGTCGGCGGGGAACACTGAAGCTTTCTTT,CAISESAGNTEAFF
once,TRBJ1-2,13,TRBD1,TRBV15,TGTGCCACCAGCATGGGACAGAAGAATGGCTACACCTTC,CATSMGQKNGYTF
-,TRBJ2-1,16,TRBD2,TRBV9,TGTGCCAGCAGCCCCCCCGGGACTAGCGGTTACAATGAGCAGTTCTTC,CASSPPGTSGYNEQFF
-,TRBJ2-3,15,TRBD1,TRBV11-3,TGTGCCAGCAGCTTAGGAGGACAGGGTTTGGATACGCAGTATTTT,CASSLGGQGLDTQYF
-,TRBJ2-1,11,-,TRBV2,TGTGCCAGCACCCGTAGCCGCGAGCAGTTCTTC,CASTRSREQFF
-,TRBJ1-2,14,TRBD1,TRBV18,TGTGCCAGCTCGCATACAGGGGCAGGCTATGGCTACACCTTC,CASSHTGAGYGYTF
-,TRBJ2-3,17,TRBD2,TRBV18,TGTGCCAGCTCACCGATAGCGGGAGGGGCTAGCACAGATACGCAGTATTTT,CASSPIAGGASTDTQYF
-,TRBJ1-2,15,-,TRBV19,TGTGCCAGTAGTATTGGGGGGGTTCCGAACTATGGCTACACCTTC,CASSIGGVPNYGYTF
few,TRBJ1-1,17,TRBD1,TRBV4-1,TGCGCCAGCAGCCAAGGAGGCCTCACCGGGACAGAGGTTGAAGCTTTCTTT,CASSQGGLTGTEVEAFF
-,TRBJ1-2,12,TRBD1,TRBV7-9,TGTGCCAGCAGCTCAGGGGACAGGAAAAACACCTTC,CASSSGDRKNTF
-,TRBJ2-2,16,-,TRBV5-5,TGTGCCAGCAGCTTGGAGGGCGGGCTCGGGTCCGGGGAGCTGTTTTTT,CASSLEGGLGSGELFF
-,TRBJ2-7,15,TRBD2,TRBV9,TGTGCCAGCAGCGTAGATCCTAGCGGGAGGGCTGAGCAGTACTTC,CASSVDPSGRAEQYF
-,TRBJ1-2,13,-,TRBV6-4,TGTGCCAGCAGTGAGGAGATTAACTATGGCTACACCTTC,CASSEEINYGYTF
-,TRBJ2-3,16,TRBD2,TRBV7-2,TGTGCCAGCAGCTTTAAATGGAGCGGGAGAGGAGATACGCAGTATTTT,CASSFKWSGRGDTQYF
-,TRBJ2-5,15,TRBD2,TRBV11-3,TGTGCCAGCAGCTTGAGCGGGGGGACGTTAGAGACCCAGTACTTC,CASSLSGGTLETQYF
once,TRBJ2-1,13,TRBD2,TRBV29-1,TGCAGCGTTGGCGGGAGGGCCTACAATGAGCAGTTCTTC,CSVGGRAYNEQFF
few,TRBJ1-6,12,-,TRBV28,TGTGCCAGCAGGGAGGGGAATTCACCCCTCCACTTT,CASREGNSPLHF
-,TRBJ1-1,13,-,TRBV18,TGTGCCAGCTCACCCCAAACGGGGTTGCGAGCTTTCTTT,CASSPQTGLRAFF
-,TRBJ2-5,13,-,TRBV2,TGTGCCAGCAGTGATATAGGGGTAGAGACCCAGTACTTC,CASSDIGVETQYF